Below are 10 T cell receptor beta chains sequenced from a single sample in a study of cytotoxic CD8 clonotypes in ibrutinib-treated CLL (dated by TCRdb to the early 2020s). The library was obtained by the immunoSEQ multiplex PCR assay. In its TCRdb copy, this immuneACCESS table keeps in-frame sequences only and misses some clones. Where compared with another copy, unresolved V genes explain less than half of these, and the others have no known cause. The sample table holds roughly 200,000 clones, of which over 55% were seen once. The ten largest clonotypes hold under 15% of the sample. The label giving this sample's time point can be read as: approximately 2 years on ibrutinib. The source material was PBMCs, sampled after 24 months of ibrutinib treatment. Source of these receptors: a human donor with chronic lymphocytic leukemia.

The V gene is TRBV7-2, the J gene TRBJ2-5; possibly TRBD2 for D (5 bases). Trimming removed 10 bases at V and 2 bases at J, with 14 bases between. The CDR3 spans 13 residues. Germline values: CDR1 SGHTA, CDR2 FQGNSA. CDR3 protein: CAIHLLAQETQYF. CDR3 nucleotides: TGTGCCATCCATCTCCTAGCACAAGAGACCCAGTACTTC.

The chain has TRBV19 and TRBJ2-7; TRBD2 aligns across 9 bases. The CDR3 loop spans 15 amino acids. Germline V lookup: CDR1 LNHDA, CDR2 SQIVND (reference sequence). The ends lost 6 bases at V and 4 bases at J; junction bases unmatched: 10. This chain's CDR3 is CASSSPRTSGYEQYF. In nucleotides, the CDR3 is TGTGCCAGTAGCTCCCCGAGAACTAGCGGGTACGAGCAGTACTTC.

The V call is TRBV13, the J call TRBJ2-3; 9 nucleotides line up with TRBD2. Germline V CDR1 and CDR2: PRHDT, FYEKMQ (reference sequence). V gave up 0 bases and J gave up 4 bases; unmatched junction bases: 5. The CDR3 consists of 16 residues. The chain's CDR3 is CASSLGGSGSSDTQYF. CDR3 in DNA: TGTGCCAGCAGCTTAGGGGGTAGCGGGAGCTCAGATACGCAGTATTTT.

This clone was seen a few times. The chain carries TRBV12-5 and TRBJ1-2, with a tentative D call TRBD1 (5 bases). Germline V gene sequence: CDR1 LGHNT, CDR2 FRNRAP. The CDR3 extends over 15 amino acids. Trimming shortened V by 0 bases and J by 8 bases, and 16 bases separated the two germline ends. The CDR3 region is CASGLVGRWTTGYTF. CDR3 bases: TGTGCTAGTGGTTTGGTAGGGAGGTGGACAACAGGCTACACCTTC.

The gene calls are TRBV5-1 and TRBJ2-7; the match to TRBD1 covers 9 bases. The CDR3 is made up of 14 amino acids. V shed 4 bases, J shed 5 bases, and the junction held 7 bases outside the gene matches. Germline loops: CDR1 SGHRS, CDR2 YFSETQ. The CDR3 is CASSQGQGGHEQYF. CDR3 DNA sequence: TGCGCCAGCAGCCAGGGACAGGGTGGCCACGAGCAGTACTTC.

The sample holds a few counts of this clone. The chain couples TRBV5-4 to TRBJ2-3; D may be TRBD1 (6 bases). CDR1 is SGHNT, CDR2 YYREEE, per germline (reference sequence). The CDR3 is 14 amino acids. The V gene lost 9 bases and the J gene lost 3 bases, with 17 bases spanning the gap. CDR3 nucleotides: TGTGCCACCTCGGGGCGAGGGGGAACAGATACGCAGTATTTT. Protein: CATSGRGGTDTQYF.

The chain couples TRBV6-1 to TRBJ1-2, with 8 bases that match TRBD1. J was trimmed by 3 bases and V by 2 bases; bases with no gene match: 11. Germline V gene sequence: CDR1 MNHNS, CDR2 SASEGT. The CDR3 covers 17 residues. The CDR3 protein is CASSERGTGNIDYGYTF. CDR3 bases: TGTGCCAGCAGTGAAAGAGGGACAGGCAATATTGACTATGGCTACACCTTC.

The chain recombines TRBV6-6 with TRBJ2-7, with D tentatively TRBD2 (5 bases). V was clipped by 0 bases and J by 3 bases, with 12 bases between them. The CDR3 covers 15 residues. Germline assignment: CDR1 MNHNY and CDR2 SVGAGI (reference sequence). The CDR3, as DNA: TGTGCCAGCAGTTACTCTCAGCGGTCTAGCTACGAGCAGTACTTC. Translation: CASSYSQRSSYEQYF.

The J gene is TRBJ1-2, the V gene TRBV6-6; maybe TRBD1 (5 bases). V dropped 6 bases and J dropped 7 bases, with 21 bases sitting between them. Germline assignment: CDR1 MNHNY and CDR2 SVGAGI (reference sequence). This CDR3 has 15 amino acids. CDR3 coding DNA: TGTGCCAGCAGGCGTCGGGGGGAGTATGTCTTTGGCTACACCTTC. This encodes CASRRRGEYVFGYTF.

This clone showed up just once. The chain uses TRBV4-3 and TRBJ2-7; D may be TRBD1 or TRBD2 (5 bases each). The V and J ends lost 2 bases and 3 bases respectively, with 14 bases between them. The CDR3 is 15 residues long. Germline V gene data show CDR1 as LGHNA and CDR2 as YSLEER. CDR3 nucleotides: TGCGCCAGCAGCCAAACGTACCGGGGCCACTACGAGCAGTACTTC. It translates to CASSQTYRGHYEQYF.